This T cell receptor beta chain was observed in a study of beta chain features in type 1 diabetes. A few counts support this clone. Its matching antigen is unknown. Sequencing targeted expressed TCRB transcripts, as all isolated RNA had been reverse transcribed. TCRdb keeps only in-frame clones here, not all; method: immunoSEQ multiplex PCR. The sample includes around 200,000 clones, about 13% seen only once; the top ten take less than 0.7%. Overall study results and limits: Overrepresentation of cells with high TCR expression could result from cDNA sequencing.

One heparinised blood draw, averaging about 120 mL, came from each donor. With 4 bases removed from V and 1 base from J, the gap between germline ends came to 9 bases. This CDR3 has 15 residues. Germline values: CDR1 SGDLS, CDR2 YYNGEE. The source is a woman younger than 30 in good health. The sequenced material came from central memory CD4+ T cells from blood. The chain carries TRBV9 and TRBJ2-6, with D tentatively TRBD1 (5 bases). The CDR3 region has the DNA TGTGCCAGCAGCATAAGGGGTTCTGGGGCCAACGTCCTGACTTTC. It encodes CASSIRGSGANVLTF.